This TCR beta chain is from a study of neoadjuvant nivolumab and ipilimumab in lung cancer. TCRdb keeps only in-frame clones here, not all; method: immunoSEQ multiplex PCR. The table has 40,000 or so clones, roughly nine tenths seen once. CDR1 is MNHNS, CDR2 SASEGT, per germline. The V gene end was trimmed by 5 bases and the J gene end by 4 bases; junction bases not matched to a gene: 5. The CDR3 has 13 amino acids. Material: peripheral blood, obtained before neoadjuvant nivolumab, alone or with ipilimumab. This clonotype was obtained from an adult with non-small cell lung cancer. The V and J genes are TRBV6-1 and TRBJ2-7; 7 bases agree with TRBD1. This chain's CDR3 is CASSLDRAYEQYF. Here the CDR3 DNA reads TGTGCCAGCAGTCTCGACAGGGCTTACGAGCAGTACTTC.